Each of the 19 T cell receptor beta chains below was sequenced from the same sample in a study of blood T cells in healthy people across ages. Alongside a J-beta primer mix, a sample-barcoded 5' primer served in a second PCR lasting about 6 to 12 cycles. In TCRdb, the 5' RACE reads were re-called with MiXCR into one record per CDR3 protein. The sample carries about 1 million distinct CDR3 sequences, 40% to 45% recorded once. The sequenced sample consisted of blood. Every receptor here comes from an older woman in good health.

This clonotype came up once. One junction end disagrees with the germline gene, perhaps due to a read error. This chain links TRBV20-1 with TRBJ2-7, with D possibly matching TRBD1 (5 bases). The CDR3 has 13 residues. Per germline, CDR1 DFQATT and CDR2 SNEGSKA (reference sequence). The CDR3 region is CGASGDSQGEQYF. For the CDR3, the DNA is TGCGGTGCTAGTGGAGACTCCCAGGGCGAGCAGTACTTC.

This chain uses TRBV29-1 with TRBJ1-2; TRBD1 agrees at 7 bases. Germline-derived CDR1 and CDR2 are SQVTM and ANQGSEA. The CDR3 totals 13 residues. J gave up 7 bases and V 1 base, and 6 bases lay outside the gene matches. CDR3 sequence reads: CSVEGTGDLGYTF. The CDR3 DNA follows: TGCAGCGTTGAAGGTACAGGGGATCTTGGCTACACCTTC.

Here the CDR3 reads CASSQGGESSWPLGGYTF. CDR3 DNA sequence: TGCGCCAGCAGCCAAGGGGGAGAGTCATCGTGGCCATTGGGAGGCTACACCTTC. The chain employs TRBV4-1 and TRBJ1-2; D uncertain. CDR1 and CDR2 (germline): MGHRA, YSYEKL. V was cut by 1 base and J by 8 bases, with 26 bases left in between. The CDR3 loop spans 18 amino acids.

The V call is TRBV20-1, the J call TRBJ2-7; TRBD1 agrees at 7 bases. This CDR3 comprises 14 residues. V shed 6 bases and J 5 bases; nucleotides not matched to a gene: 13. The germline V gene has CDR1 DFQATT and CDR2 SNEGSKA (reference sequence). The CDR3 region has the DNA TGCAGTGCCTTAGAGACAGGGAGAATTGACGAGCAGTACTTC. Its protein is CSALETGRIDEQYF.

The rearrangement uses TRBV7-2 and TRBJ1-1; D unresolved. V shed 1 base and J shed 1 base, with 7 bases lying between them. CDR1 is SGHTA, CDR2 FQGNSA, per germline. The CDR3 runs 14 residues. CDR3 coding DNA: TGTGCCAGCAGCTTAGGATCAGGGAACACTGAAGCTTTCTTT. This encodes CASSLGSGNTEAFF.

The chain joins TRBV4-1 to TRBJ2-7, with D uncertain. This CDR3 contains 12 residues. In germline, CDR1 is MGHRA, CDR2 YSYEKL. Between the trimmed V and J ends, which lost 1 base and 3 bases, there was a span of 4 bases. CDR3 protein: CASSQADYEQYF. The CDR3 DNA follows: TGCGCCAGCAGCCAAGCCGACTACGAGCAGTACTTC.

This chain joins TRBV20-1 and TRBJ2-1, with TRBD2 matching 8 bases. V lost 4 bases to trimming and J lost 7 bases; unmatched junction nucleotides: 12. This CDR3 comprises 15 residues. Germline loops: CDR1 DFQATT, CDR2 SNEGSKA (reference sequence). The CDR3 nucleotides are TGCAGTGCTAAACCGGGACGAGCGGGAGTGAATGAGCAGTTCTTC. This encodes CSAKPGRAGVNEQFF.

The V call is TRBV15, the J call TRBJ2-7; 7 positions agree with TRBD2. The germline CDR1 and CDR2 sequences are LNHNV and YYDKDF (reference sequence). Trimming cost V 5 bases and J 4 bases; bases outside gene matches: 5. CDR3 length: 13 amino acids. In DNA, the CDR3 is TGTGCCACCAGCCGCGGGGGTCGGTACGAGCAGTACTTC. It translates to CATSRGGRYEQYF.

This clonotype was seen ten or more times. The genes are TRBV7-2 and TRBJ2-7; D perhaps matches TRBD2 (6 bases). V shed 8 bases and J shed 2 bases, with 16 bases lying between them. Germline values: CDR1 SGHTA, CDR2 FQGNSA. The CDR3 is made up of 14 amino acids. For the CDR3, the DNA is TGTGCCAGCCGAAAGGGCGGGGAGACCTACGAGCAGTACTTC. Translated, it gives CASRKGGETYEQYF.

The V gene is TRBV6-1, the J gene TRBJ2-5; D may be TRBD1 (6 bases). Trimming pared 5 bases from V and 2 bases from J, leaving 18 bases between. The CDR3 consists of 16 residues. Germline CDR1 reads MNHNS; CDR2 reads SASEGT. The CDR3 DNA reads TGTGCCAGCAGTCCTCAGGACAGACCGTCACAAGAGACCCAGTACTTC. Protein: CASSPQDRPSQETQYF.

This chain joins TRBV30 and TRBJ2-1; TRBD2 matches 14 bases. Germline values: CDR1 GTSNPN, CDR2 SVGIG (reference sequence). This CDR3 region has 15 residues. V lost 3 bases and J lost 5; bases outside the gene matches: 3. The CDR3 loop reads CAWSLGLAGDNEQFF. The CDR3 DNA sequence: TGTGCCTGGAGCCTGGGACTAGCGGGAGACAATGAGCAGTTCTTC.

A note on this clonotype: A much larger clone differs by one base, so this may be a read error. This chain joins TRBV20-1 and TRBJ2-3, with TRBD2 matching over 13 bases. Germline V gene lookup returns CDR1 DFQATT and CDR2 SNEGSKA (reference sequence). V trimming: 1 base; J trimming: 2 bases; junction bases outside the gene matches: 9. The CDR3 runs 18 residues. CDR3 residues: CSARGGTSGMRNTDTQYF. The CDR3, as DNA: TGCAGTGCTAGAGGAGGGACTAGCGGGATGAGAAACACAGATACGCAGTATTTT.

The chain combines TRBV12-3 or TRBV12-4 with TRBJ2-6; D not resolved. The CDR3 contains 18 residues. Trimming left V 5 bases short and J 0 bases short, with 17 bases between. CDR3 in amino acids: CASSQTLGSVSGANVLTF. CDR3 nucleotides: TGTGCCAGCAGTCAGACCCTAGGATCCGTCTCTGGGGCCAACGTCCTGACTTTC.

The chain links TRBV11-3 to TRBJ2-1, with D possibly being TRBD2 (6 bases). Trimming stripped 5 bases from V and 6 bases from J, with 14 bases between. This CDR3 is built from 14 residues. Germline assignment: CDR1 SGHNT and CDR2 YENEEA. This CDR3 reads CASSPRLDSNEQFF. DNA of the CDR3: TGTGCCAGCAGCCCCAGACTAGATTCCAATGAGCAGTTCTTC.

The V call is TRBV5-1, the J call TRBJ2-1; possible D gene TRBD1, 6 bases. Germline CDR1 and CDR2: SGHRS and YFSETQ. The ends were cut back, 3 bases at V and 9 bases at J, with 10 bases in the middle. CDR3 size: 12 residues. For the CDR3, the DNA is TGCGCCAGCAGCTCAGGGGTACGTGAGCAGTTCTTC. It encodes CASSSGVREQFF. The full variable domain, with the rest looked up from reference TRBV5-1 and TRBJ2-1, is KAGVTQTPRYLIKTRGQQVTLSCSPISGHRSVSWYQQTPGQGLQFLFEYFSETQRNKGNFPGRFSGRQFSNSRSEMNVSTLELGDSALYLCASSSGVREQFFGPGTRLTVL.

A note on this clonotype: The junction departs from germline at one end; a sequencing error may be responsible. V gene TRBV5-1 combines with J gene TRBJ2-5; D tentatively fits TRBD1 or TRBD2 (6 bases each). The CDR3 totals 14 residues. Germline assignment: CDR1 SGHRS and CDR2 YFSETQ. The CDR3 nucleotides are TGTGCCAGCAGCTTGGAGGGCAGGGGAGAGACCCAGTACTTC. It codes for CASSLEGRGETQYF.

This clonotype appeared a few times. CDR3 residues: CASSLFVAGDNEQFF. CDR3 in DNA: TGCGCCAGCAGCTTGTTTGTAGCGGGAGACAATGAGCAGTTCTTC. J is TRBJ2-1 and V is TRBV5-1, with 9 bases fitting TRBD2. Germline CDR1 SGHRS, CDR2 YFSETQ. After removal of 1 base from V and 5 bases from J, the junction contained 4 bases not matched to a gene. The CDR3 has 15 amino acids.

The gene calls are TRBV2 and TRBJ2-7; D is unresolved. V was pared by 1 base and J by 7 bases, with 11 bases between. The CDR3 runs 13 residues. Germline V CDR1 and CDR2: SNHLY, FYNNEI. The CDR3 sequence is CASSEVVYNEQYF. CDR3 coding DNA: TGTGCCAGCAGTGAAGTAGTCTACAATGAGCAGTACTTC.

V and J are TRBV14 and TRBJ2-4; TRBD2 matches 7 bases. V gave up 4 bases and J gave up 13 bases; unmatched junction bases: 10. CDR1 SGHDN and CDR2 FVKESK come from the germline V gene. The CDR3 runs to 13 residues. The CDR3 reads CASSPGGSYKQYF. DNA for the CDR3: TGTGCCAGCAGCCCGGGGGGTTCCTACAAGCAGTACTTC.